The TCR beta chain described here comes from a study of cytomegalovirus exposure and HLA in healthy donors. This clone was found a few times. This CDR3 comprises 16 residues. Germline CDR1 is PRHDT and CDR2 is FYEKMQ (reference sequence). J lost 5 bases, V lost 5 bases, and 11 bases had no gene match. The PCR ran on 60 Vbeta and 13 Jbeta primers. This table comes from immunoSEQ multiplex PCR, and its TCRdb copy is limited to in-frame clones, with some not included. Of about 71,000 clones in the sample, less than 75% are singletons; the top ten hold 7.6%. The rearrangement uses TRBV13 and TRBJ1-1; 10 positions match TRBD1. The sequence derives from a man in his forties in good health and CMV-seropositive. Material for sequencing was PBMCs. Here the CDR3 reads CASSPRTGGARTEAFF. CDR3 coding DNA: TGTGCCAGCAGCCCCCGGACAGGGGGGGCCCGGACTGAAGCTTTCTTT.